The 10 T cell receptor beta chains given below trace back to one sample, sequenced in a study of T cell responses to AZD1222 COVID-19 vaccine. The assay was immunoSEQ multiplex PCR, and TCRdb's table has in-frame clones only and misses some. The sample yields 150,000 to 200,000 clones, around 94% seen once. Sequencing used peripheral blood, obtained on day 0 of AZD1222 vaccination. These receptors were taken from an adult in good health.

The gene calls are TRBV21-1 and TRBJ2-5; TRBD1 reflects the table's D call only, with no check against the DNA. TRBV21-1 is labeled a pseudogene. CDR3 length: 13 amino acids. The CDR3 region is CASSRDSEETQYF. As DNA, the CDR3 is TGTGCCAGCAGCAGGGACAGCGAAGAGACCCAGTACTTC.

The rearrangement uses TRBV19 and TRBJ2-1; possibly TRBD2 for D (6 bases). V lost 2 bases and J 3 bases, leaving 14 bases between the germline ends. This CDR3 spans 16 amino acids. Germline CDR1 and CDR2: LNHDA and SQIVND (reference sequence). Here the CDR3 DNA reads TGTGCCAGTAGTATAATTAGCGGCCATATCTACAATGAGCAGTTCTTC. It codes for CASSIISGHIYNEQFF. Variable domain in full (rest from reference TRBV19 and TRBJ2-1): DGGITQSPKYLFRKEGQNVTLSCEQNLNHDAMYWYRQDPGQGLRLIYYSQIVNDFQKGDIAEGYSVSREKKESFPLTVTSAQKNPTAFYLCASSIISGHIYNEQFFGPGTRLTVL.

The chain links TRBV6-4 to TRBJ2-7, with 7 bases matching TRBD1. CDR3 length equals 17 residues. Germline V gives CDR1 MRHNA, CDR2 SNTAGT. Trimming at V came to 0 bases and at J to 5 bases, leaving 13 bases not matched to a gene. CDR3 residues: CASSDSKSVQGLHEQYV. Written as DNA, the CDR3 is TGTGCCAGCAGTGACTCGAAATCCGTACAGGGGCTGCACGAGCAGTACGTC.

The chain couples TRBV20-1 to TRBJ1-1; D possibly corresponds to TRBD1 (5 bases). Germline assignment: CDR1 DFQATT and CDR2 SNEGSKA (reference sequence). V dropped 3 bases and J dropped 4 bases, with 12 bases sitting between them. This CDR3 is built from 13 residues. The CDR3 region is CSASWGRGTEAFF. In DNA form, the CDR3 reads TGCAGTGCTAGTTGGGGGAGGGGCACTGAAGCTTTCTTT.

The rearrangement uses TRBV5-1 and TRBJ1-2; 8 bases fit TRBD1. The CDR3 consists of 13 residues. The ends lost 4 bases at V and 8 bases at J; junction bases unmatched: 7. Germline V gene lookup returns CDR1 SGHRS and CDR2 YFSETQ. DNA of the CDR3: TGCGCCAGCAGCCCCCGACAGGGGCAAGGCTACACCTTC. Translating gives CASSPRQGQGYTF.

This chain connects TRBV19 to TRBJ2-7, with 9 bases aligning to TRBD2. Germline loops: CDR1 LNHDA, CDR2 SQIVND (reference sequence). V was pared by 5 bases and J by 7 bases, with 9 bases of the junction left unmatched. This CDR3 contains 14 residues. DNA of the CDR3: TGTGCCAGTAGTCTCTTAGCGGGAGCAGGAGAGCAGTACTTC. The encoded protein is CASSLLAGAGEQYF.

The chain combines TRBV27 with TRBJ1-2; D might be TRBD1 (5 bases). The CDR3 extends over 13 amino acids. Trimming cost V 2 bases and J 8 bases, with 12 bases left between them. Germline CDR1 is MNHEY and CDR2 is SMNVEV (reference sequence). CDR3: CASSLRGAWGYTF. For the CDR3, the DNA is TGTGCCAGCAGTTTACGAGGGGCGTGGGGCTACACCTTC.

The gene calls are TRBV10-1 and TRBJ1-2; D is possibly TRBD1 (5 bases). V was trimmed by 8 bases and J by 5 bases, leaving 15 bases between them. Germline-derived CDR1 and CDR2 are WNHNN and SYGVQD (reference sequence). The CDR3 totals 13 residues. CDR3: CASGGGQGYGYTF. CDR3 coding DNA: TGCGCCAGCGGCGGAGGGCAGGGTTATGGCTACACCTTC.

The chain combines TRBV29-1 with TRBJ1-2; 7 nucleotides match TRBD1. This CDR3 contains 16 residues. Germline V gives CDR1 SQVTM, CDR2 ANQGSEA. The trim removed 0 bases at V and 2 bases at J, leaving 9 bases unmatched. The CDR3 region has the DNA TGCAGCGTTGAAGATCCTCCAGGGGGGAAAAACTATGGCTACACCTTC. It translates to CSVEDPPGGKNYGYTF.

The chain has TRBV27 and TRBJ1-2; TRBD1 aligns across 9 bases. The germline V gene encodes CDR1 MNHEY and CDR2 SMNVEV (reference sequence). J was trimmed by 4 bases and V by 5 bases; bases with no gene match: 14. The CDR3 loop spans 17 amino acids. This chain's CDR3 is CASSPILAGQGTYGYTF. The CDR3 DNA is TGTGCCAGCAGTCCCATTCTAGCGGGACAGGGTACCTATGGCTACACCTTC.